Each of the 11 T cell receptor beta chains below was sequenced from the same sample in a study of molecular identifiers for immune sequencing clone quantification. TCRdb re-called the PCR reads with MiXCR, one entry per CDR3 protein. The sample lists some 88,000 distinct CDR3 sequences, around 20% occurring once. Sequencing was done on a sample of naive CD8+ T cells from blood, with Jurkat cell RNA spiked in. Subset described: FACS-sorted CD8+CD4-CCR7+CD45RA+ naive T cells. The receptors here all came from a human donor in good health. Some libraries in this study had Jurkat cell RNA spiked in.

Regarding this clonotype: This could be a read error, since a much larger clone is one nucleotide away. The V and J genes are TRBV4-3 and TRBJ1-2; TRBD1 agrees at 8 bases. V shed 4 bases and J 8 bases; nucleotides not matched to a gene: 9. Germline V CDR1 and CDR2: LGHNA, YSLEER. The CDR3 spans 14 residues. The CDR3 bases are TGCGCCAGCAGCCGAGAGGACAGGGCCGGCGGCTACACCTTC. It codes for CASSREDRAGGYTF.

This clonotype showed up just a few times. V gene TRBV28 combines with J gene TRBJ2-5, with no clear D. With 5 bases removed from V and 2 bases from J, the gap between germline ends came to 15 bases. Looked up from germline, CDR1 is MDHEN and CDR2 is SYDVKM. The CDR3 loop spans 15 amino acids. The CDR3 sequence: CASSPPMRWQETQYF. The CDR3 coding sequence is TGTGCCAGCAGTCCCCCTATGAGGTGGCAAGAGACCCAGTACTTC.

The V and J genes are TRBV7-3 and TRBJ2-7; 9 positions match TRBD2. The CDR3 is made up of 15 amino acids. Per the germline V gene, CDR1 is SGHTA and CDR2 is FQGTGA. V dropped 5 bases and J dropped 2; count of bases not matched to a gene: 7. The CDR3 DNA sequence: TGTGCCAGCAGCGTTGCAGCGGGAGGTACCTACGAGCAGTACTTC. Amino acids: CASSVAAGGTYEQYF.

This clonotype was found a few times. The chain couples TRBV14 to TRBJ2-7; D gene uncertain. Per the germline V gene, CDR1 is SGHDN and CDR2 is FVKESK. The V end was cut by 5 bases, the J end by 3 bases, with 11 bases between. The CDR3 runs to 13 residues. The CDR3 protein is CASSSRQNYEQYF. The CDR3 DNA reads as TGTGCCAGCAGCAGTCGACAAAACTACGAGCAGTACTTC.

Regarding this clonotype: Possible read error: a much larger clone is one base away. J is TRBJ2-5 and V is TRBV19; possibly TRBD1 for D (6 bases). Germline-derived CDR1 and CDR2 are LNHDA and SQIVND (reference sequence). The CDR3 is 16 residues long. In DNA, the CDR3 is TGTGCCAGTAGTCCACGACAGGTCGGAATCCAAGAGGCCCAGTACTTC. It encodes CASSPRQVGIQEAQYF. Drawing the rest from reference TRBV19 and TRBJ2-5, the complete variable domain is DGGITQSPKYLFRKEGQNVTLSCEQNLNHDAMYWYRQDPGQGLRLIYYSQIVNDFQKGDIAEGYSVSREKKESFPLTVTSAQKNPTAFYLCASSPRQVGIQEAQYFGPGTRLLVL.

At least ten counts were recorded for this clonotype. The chain employs TRBV6-5 and TRBJ1-1; D is perhaps TRBD1 (6 bases). V lost 4 bases and J 1 base, leaving 13 bases between the germline ends. The CDR3 spans 15 residues. CDR1 and CDR2 from the germline V gene are MNHEY and SVGAGI. CDR3 loop: CASSSYWTANTEAFF. CDR3 nucleotide sequence: TGTGCCAGCAGTTCCTACTGGACAGCGAACACTGAAGCTTTCTTT.

This clonotype came up many times. V and J are TRBV28 and TRBJ2-5; 8 bases line up with TRBD2. The germline V gene has CDR1 MDHEN and CDR2 SYDVKM. The CDR3 is 15 residues long. Trimming removed 5 bases from V and 4 bases from J; junction bases left unmatched: 9. The CDR3 sequence: CASSPDSGRRETQYF. The CDR3 DNA reads TGTGCCAGCAGTCCCGACAGCGGGAGAAGAGAGACCCAGTACTTC.

This clonotype has only a few counts. Given a much more abundant clone one base away, this may be a read error. CDR3 sequence reads: CASKSSGTIGTQYF. CDR3 nucleotides: TGTGCCAGCAAATCATCCGGGACAATCGGTACGCAGTATTTT. The V gene is TRBV12-3 or TRBV12-4, the J gene TRBJ2-3; TRBD1 is a possible D gene (6 bases). V lost 7 bases and J lost 8, with 19 bases in between. This CDR3 comprises 14 residues.

This clonotype was detected ten times or more. The rearrangement uses TRBV30 and TRBJ2-3; the D is unclear. The germline V gene has CDR1 GTSNPN and CDR2 SVGIG (reference sequence). The CDR3 is 14 amino acids. CDR3 residues: CAGKAPELGDTQYF. The CDR3, as DNA: TGTGCAGGGAAGGCTCCCGAGCTGGGGGATACGCAGTATTTT.

CDR3 bases: TGTGCCAGCAGTGTAAGCGACACAGATACGCAGTATTTT. Translating gives CASSVSDTDTQYF. The rearrangement uses TRBV6-5 and TRBJ2-3; D call uncertain. Germline CDR1 is MNHEY and CDR2 is SVGAGI. V lost 5 bases and J 2 bases, leaving 8 bases between the germline ends. This CDR3 is built from 13 residues.

J is TRBJ2-1 and V is TRBV6-1; D call uncertain. The CDR3 consists of 14 residues. Trimming cost V 1 base and J 8 bases, with 12 bases left between them. Germline V gene lookup returns CDR1 MNHNS and CDR2 SASEGT. The CDR3 nucleotides are TGTGCCAGCAGTGAAGAACTTGGCCTCTATGAGCAGTTCTTC. Residues: CASSEELGLYEQFF.